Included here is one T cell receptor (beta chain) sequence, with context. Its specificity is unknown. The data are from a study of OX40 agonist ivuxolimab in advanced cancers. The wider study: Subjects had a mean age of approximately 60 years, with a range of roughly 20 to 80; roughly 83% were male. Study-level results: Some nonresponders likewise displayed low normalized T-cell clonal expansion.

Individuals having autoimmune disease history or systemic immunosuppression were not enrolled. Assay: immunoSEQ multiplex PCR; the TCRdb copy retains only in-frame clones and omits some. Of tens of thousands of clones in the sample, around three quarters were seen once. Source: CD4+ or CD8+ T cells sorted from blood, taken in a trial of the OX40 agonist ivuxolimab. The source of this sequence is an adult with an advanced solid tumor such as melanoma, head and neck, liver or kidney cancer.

The CDR3 nucleotides read TGTGCCAGCGGGGGGTCCAGCTCCTACGAGCAGTACTTC. This encodes CASGGSSSYEQYF. This sequence joins TRBV11-3 and TRBJ2-7, with D possibly being TRBD2 (6 bases). Trimming cost V 8 bases and J 0 bases, with 11 bases left between them. Germline V CDR1 and CDR2: SGHNT, YENEEA. The CDR3 covers 13 residues.